A single sample is the source of the 21 T cell receptor beta chains below, sequenced in a study of human T cells and chemical hapten exposure. Each CDR3 protein is one row after TCRdb ran MiXCR on the RACE reads. Of 300,000 to 350,000 distinct CDR3 sequences in the sample, around 7% were seen once. Time point here: patch test 1, 2 weeks after DPC sensitization. Treatment in this sample: therapeutic diphenylcyclopropenone sensitization with weekly scalp DPC. Sample: whole blood, taken in connection with sensitization to the hapten diphenylcyclopropenone (DPC). All receptors derive from a woman under 30 with alopecia areata. Some clones in this sample may be carry-over from other donors' samples.

This clonotype showed up many times. The rearrangement uses TRBV12-3 or TRBV12-4 and TRBJ1-3; D ambiguous. The CDR3 has 16 amino acids. Trimming removed 1 base from V and 0 bases from J, with 10 bases in between. The DNA for the CDR3 is TGTGCCAGCAGTTTAGGGGGATTGCCCTCTGGAAACACCATATATTTT. Amino acid sequence: CASSLGGLPSGNTIYF.

In its sample, this clonotype was seen many times. This chain joins TRBV5-1 and TRBJ1-1, with TRBD1 matching over 7 bases. Germline values: CDR1 SGHRS, CDR2 YFSETQ. The CDR3 loop spans 15 amino acids. The V segment lost 5 bases and the J segment 11 bases; nucleotides outside the gene matches: 18. The CDR3 loop is CASRGAEGAGRPAFF. The DNA of the CDR3 is TGCGCCAGCAGGGGTGCCGAGGGGGCAGGACGACCGGCTTTCTTT. Filled out from reference TRBV5-1 and TRBJ1-1, the complete variable domain reads KAGVTQTPRYLIKTRGQQVTLSCSPISGHRSVSWYQQTPGQGLQFLFEYFSETQRNKGNFPGRFSGRQFSNSRSEMNVSTLELGDSALYLCASRGAEGAGRPAFFGQGTRLTVV.

The chain's CDR3 is CSALPGRSSGNTIYF. The CDR3 DNA follows: TGCAGTGCCCTACCGGGACGGAGCTCTGGAAACACCATATATTTT. V is TRBV20-1 and J is TRBJ1-3; D may be TRBD1 (5 bases). The V gene's germline CDR1 is DFQATT and CDR2 SNEGSKA (reference sequence). V was shortened by 6 bases and J by 0 bases, with 15 bases between the two germline ends. The CDR3 runs to 15 residues.

V gene TRBV7-2 combines with J gene TRBJ2-3; either TRBD1 or TRBD2 may supply D (5 bases each). Per the germline V gene, CDR1 is SGHTA and CDR2 is FQGNSA. V was cut by 0 bases and J by 6 bases, with 19 bases left in between. CDR3 length: 17 amino acids. The CDR3, as DNA: TGTGCCAGCAGCTTAGCGCTAGTGGGACCCCGAACCGATACGCAGTATTTT. As protein: CASSLALVGPRTDTQYF.

This clonotype was seen a handful of times. The chain couples TRBV7-2 to TRBJ2-5; D remains ambiguous. Trimming took off 1 base at V and 2 bases at J, with 11 bases between the two ends. CDR1 is SGHTA, CDR2 FQGNSA, per germline. This CDR3 has 15 residues. This CDR3 is CASSLDMGQQETQYF. DNA of the CDR3: TGTGCCAGCAGCTTAGATATGGGCCAACAAGAGACCCAGTACTTC.

The V and J genes are TRBV29-1 and TRBJ1-1; maybe TRBD1 (6 bases). V lost 4 bases and J 3 bases, leaving 12 bases between the germline ends. The CDR3 loop spans 13 amino acids. Germline V CDR1 and CDR2: SQVTM, ANQGSEA. The chain's CDR3 is CSVGKGGDTEAFF. DNA of the CDR3: TGCAGCGTTGGGAAGGGGGGGGACACTGAAGCTTTCTTT.

The chain uses TRBV12-3 or TRBV12-4 and TRBJ2-2; weak D call: TRBD1 (6 bases). This CDR3 is built from 13 residues. Trimming left V 3 bases short and J 7 bases short, with 9 bases between. The CDR3 sequence: CASSFQGNGELFF. In DNA, the CDR3 is TGTGCCAGCAGTTTTCAGGGGAACGGGGAGCTGTTTTTT.

J is TRBJ2-3 and V is TRBV5-4; D is perhaps TRBD1 or TRBD2 (7 bases each). V was cut by 1 base and J by 1 base, with 22 bases left in between. This CDR3 region has 19 residues. Germline values: CDR1 SGHNT, CDR2 YYREEE (reference sequence). The CDR3 spells CASSLPNLFSGGGTDTQYF. CDR3 bases: TGTGCCAGCAGCTTGCCCAACCTGTTCTCAGGGGGGGGCACAGATACGCAGTATTTT.

This clonotype was detected ten times or more. V usage is TRBV7-9 and J usage is TRBJ2-6, with TRBD1 matching over 8 bases. The CDR3 has 18 residues. Germline V gives CDR1 SEHNR, CDR2 FQNEAQ (reference sequence). Unmatched junction bases numbered 9, after V lost 5 bases and J lost 0 bases. In DNA form, the CDR3 reads TGTGCCAGCAGCCCCCCGACAGGGGCCAGCTCTGGGGCCAACGTCCTGACTTTC. Protein product: CASSPPTGASSGANVLTF.

This sequence joins TRBV12-3 or TRBV12-4 and TRBJ2-5; D perhaps matches TRBD2 (6 bases). The CDR3 is 15 amino acids. The V end lost 6 bases, the J end lost 5 bases, and 19 bases lay between the germline ends. DNA of the CDR3: TGTGCCAGCAGCCCCTCCTCGAGGCTAGCGGAGACCCAGTACTTC. Translating it yields CASSPSSRLAETQYF.

In its sample, this clonotype was seen many times. The chain combines TRBV24-1 with TRBJ2-3, with 9 bases fitting TRBD1. The CDR3 has 16 residues. Trimming took 3 bases from V and 5 from J; bases not matched to a gene: 8. Germline V lookup: CDR1 KGHDR, CDR2 SFDVKD. CDR3 sequence (DNA): TGTGCCACCAGTGATCATCCGGGACAGGGAAGAGATACGCAGTATTTT. Its translation is CATSDHPGQGRDTQYF.

This clonotype was counted only a few times. The J gene is TRBJ1-2, the V gene TRBV28; TRBD1 aligns across 7 bases. V shed 5 bases and J 5 bases; nucleotides not matched to a gene: 5. The CDR3 extends over 13 amino acids. The germline CDR1 and CDR2 sequences are MDHEN and SYDVKM. CDR3: CASSVGGRYGYTF. CDR3 DNA: TGTGCCAGCAGTGTAGGGGGCAGGTATGGCTACACCTTC.

Written as DNA, the CDR3 is TGTGCCATAGCAAGGGGGGAAGCAGATACGCAGTATTTT. Its protein is CAIARGEADTQYF. The chain recombines TRBV2 with TRBJ2-3, with D perhaps assigned TRBD1 or TRBD2 (6 bases each). Germline V lookup: CDR1 SNHLY, CDR2 FYNNEI. With 10 bases removed from V and 4 bases from J, the gap between germline ends came to 15 bases. The CDR3 is 13 residues long.

This clonotype was observed at least ten times. This chain connects TRBV10-2 to TRBJ1-1, with D possibly matching TRBD1 (5 bases). Trimming pared 7 bases from V and 6 bases from J, leaving 12 bases between. CDR3 length: 12 amino acids. In germline, CDR1 is WSHSY, CDR2 SAAADI. This CDR3 reads CASTRGGAEAFF. The CDR3 DNA is TGCGCCAGCACGAGGGGAGGAGCTGAAGCTTTCTTT.

This chain connects TRBV12-3 or TRBV12-4 to TRBJ1-4, with a possible D match to TRBD1 (5 bases). V was shortened by 5 bases and J by 3 bases, with 10 bases between the two germline ends. CDR3 length: 14 amino acids. The CDR3 nucleotides read TGTGCCAGCAGTCCCAGGACACCTAATGAAAAACTGTTTTTT. Amino acid sequence: CASSPRTPNEKLFF.

This clonotype was observed at least ten times. This chain connects TRBV7-6 to TRBJ1-1, with 9 nucleotides matching TRBD1. The germline CDR1 and CDR2 sequences are SGHVS and FNYEAQ. There are 13 residues in the CDR3. The ends lost 3 bases at V and 11 bases at J; junction bases unmatched: 7. The CDR3 region is CASSLGQGLGAFF. CDR3 coding DNA: TGTGCCAGCAGCTTGGGACAGGGCCTCGGGGCTTTCTTT.

There are a few counts of this clonotype. J is TRBJ1-6 and V is TRBV18; no clear D. Germline assignment: CDR1 KGHSH and CDR2 LQKENI. Trimming left V 3 bases short and J 8 bases short, with 11 bases between. This CDR3 spans 14 amino acids. The CDR3 DNA sequence: TGTGCCAGCTCACCGGGCGGTTCGGATTCACCCCTCCACTTT. It specifies CASSPGGSDSPLHF.

This clonotype was counted at least ten times. The J gene is TRBJ2-3, the V gene TRBV5-4; D is unresolved. The CDR3 sequence is 14 residues long. Trimming removed 1 base from V and 2 bases from J, with 8 bases in between. Germline loops: CDR1 SGHNT, CDR2 YYREEE (reference sequence). CDR3 amino acids: CASSLRRYTDTQYF. DNA of the CDR3: TGTGCCAGCAGCTTGAGACGTTACACAGATACGCAGTATTTT.

This clonotype was seen more than once but under ten times. The chain is built from TRBV9 and TRBJ2-3; perhaps D is TRBD1 or TRBD2 (5 bases each). Germline V gene sequence: CDR1 SGDLS, CDR2 YYNGEE. This CDR3 is built from 16 residues. V was trimmed by 4 bases and J by 1 base, leaving 16 bases between them. The CDR3 loop is CASSLRGGGRTDTQYF. In DNA, the CDR3 is TGTGCCAGCAGCCTGCGTGGGGGTGGGCGCACAGATACGCAGTATTTT.

This chain connects TRBV4-2 to TRBJ2-3, with a possible D match to TRBD1 (5 bases). CDR3 length: 16 amino acids. The germline gives CDR1 LGHNA, CDR2 YNFKEQ. V lost 0 bases, J lost 6 bases, and 16 bases lay in between. The CDR3 DNA reads as TGTGCCAGCAGCCAAGATTTAGGGGCCCGCTCGGATACGCAGTATTTT. This translates into CASSQDLGARSDTQYF.

V gene TRBV10-3 combines with J gene TRBJ2-3; TRBD2 matches at 8 bases. Germline loops: CDR1 ENHRY, CDR2 SYGVKD. The V gene end was trimmed by 11 bases and the J gene end by 4 bases; junction bases not matched to a gene: 14. The CDR3 is made up of 15 amino acids. CDR3 coding DNA: TGTGCCGTCTCTAGGGCGGGGGGTCCCGCAGATACGCAGTATTTT. This encodes CAVSRAGGPADTQYF.